A selection of T cell receptor beta chains follows, all from one sample in a study of blood T cells in healthy people across ages. TCRdb re-called the 5' RACE reads with MiXCR, one entry per CDR3 protein. The sample carries approximately 800,000 distinct CDR3 sequences, under 80% recorded once. Sample: blood. Receptor source: a man aged 30 to 39 in good health. Each CDR3 is given without its conserved first and last residue. Each record gives: V gene, D gene, CDR3 protein. The D gene is left open where the match is weak.

TRBV7-2,TRBD2,ASSFNSGGAEDTQY
TRBV6-6,TRBD1,ASQDGTGGTDTQY
TRBV12-3/TRBV12-4,NA,ASQPSGYTKNIQY
TRBV7-9,TRBD1,ASRRDSRENSPLH
TRBV28,TRBD1,ATSDGRTGLSYNGQF
TRBV7-2,NA,ASSPRTARQY
TRBV7-2,TRBD1,ASSRTGINQPQH
TRBV7-9,NA,ASSLEGRREKLF
TRBV7-2,TRBD2,ASSLAGGAYNEQF
TRBV7-7,TRBD1,ASSPNGQGETQY
TRBV12-3/TRBV12-4,NA,ASSLRVTETQY
TRBV20-1,NA,SASSDKGVETQY
TRBV10-3,TRBD1,AISRTGDNEKLF
TRBV6-5,NA,ASSYSRAGGNQPQH
TRBV5-6,TRBD2,ASAWTSGGVMFFEQF
TRBV7-2,NA,ASSPDRTRGYT
TRBV20-1,TRBD1,SARDRTGGSDGYT
TRBV2,NA,ASSLAPWTEDNEQF
TRBV28,NA,ASRGSGQYYEQY
TRBV25-1,TRBD2,ASSEVGGYEQY
TRBV7-8,NA,ASSLAGQDYEQY
TRBV20-1,TRBD2,SADPLSGGASETQY
TRBV15,TRBD1,ATSRSRDRAFDSQY
TRBV4-2,TRBD1,ASSQDDRQGNIQY
TRBV25-1,NA,ASSEYSGGRGTDTQY
TRBV20-1,NA,SGFGAIAKNIQY